This paragraph covers one TCR beta chain sequence. Per the study methods: Scientists estimated how many nucleated cells there were by amplifying reference gene primers. TCRdb's table, derived via immunoSEQ multiplex PCR, lists solely in-frame clones and lacks some. V and J calls plus clone size are reproduced from that table; the DNA served to infer D and trimming. The sample consists of 150,000 or so clones, around nine tenths of them appearing once. This record comes from a study of blood T cell repertoires in COVID-19. Whole-study context: There were acute and convalescent COVID-19 samples, and they came from the United States, Italy and Spain. Sources were T cells, B-cell-depleted T cells, or PBMCs; the material itself was cDNA or gDNA.

Germline V lookup: CDR1 SGDLS, CDR2 YYNGEE. This CDR3 spans 15 amino acids. The J segment lost 2 bases and the V segment lost 3 bases, leaving 5 bases of the junction unmatched. This chain joins TRBV9 and TRBJ2-7, with 10 bases matching TRBD2. The clonotype originates from a human donor in a cohort sampled during active COVID-19. Material for sequencing was peripheral blood. This CDR3 reads CASSAQAGGTYEQYF. CDR3 in DNA: TGTGCCAGCAGCGCCCAAGCGGGAGGGACCTACGAGCAGTACTTC.